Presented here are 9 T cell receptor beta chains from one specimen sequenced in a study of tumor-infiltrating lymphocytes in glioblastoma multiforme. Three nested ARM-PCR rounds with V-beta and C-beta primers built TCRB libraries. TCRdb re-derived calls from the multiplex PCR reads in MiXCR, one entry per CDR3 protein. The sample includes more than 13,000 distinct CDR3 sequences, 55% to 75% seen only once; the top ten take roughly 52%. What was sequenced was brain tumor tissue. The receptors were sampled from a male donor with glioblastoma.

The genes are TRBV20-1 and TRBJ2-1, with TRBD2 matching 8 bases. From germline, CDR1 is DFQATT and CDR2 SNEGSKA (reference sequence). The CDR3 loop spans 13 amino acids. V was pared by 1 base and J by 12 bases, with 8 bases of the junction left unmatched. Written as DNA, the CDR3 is TGCAGTGCTAGAGGAGCGGGAGACCATGTGCAGTTCTTC. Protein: CSARGAGDHVQFF.

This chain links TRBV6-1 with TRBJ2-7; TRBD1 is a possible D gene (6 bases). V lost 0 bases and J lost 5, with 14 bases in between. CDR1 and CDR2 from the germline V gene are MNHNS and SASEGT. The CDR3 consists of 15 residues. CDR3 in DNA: TGTGCCAGCAGTGAAGCGGACGGACAGACCCACGAGCAGTACTTC. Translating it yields CASSEADGQTHEQYF.

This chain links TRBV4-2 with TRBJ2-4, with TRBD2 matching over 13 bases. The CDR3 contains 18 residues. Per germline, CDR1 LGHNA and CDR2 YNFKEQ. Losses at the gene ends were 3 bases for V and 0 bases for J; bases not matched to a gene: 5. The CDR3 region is CASSHGGLAGLAKNIQYF. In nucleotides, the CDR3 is TGTGCCAGCAGCCATGGGGGACTAGCGGGGCTAGCCAAAAACATTCAGTACTTC.

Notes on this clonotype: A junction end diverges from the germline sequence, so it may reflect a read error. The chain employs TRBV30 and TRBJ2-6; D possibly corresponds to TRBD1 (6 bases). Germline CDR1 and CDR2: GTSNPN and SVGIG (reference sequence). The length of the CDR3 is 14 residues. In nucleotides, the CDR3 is TGTGACTGTACAGGGTCCTCTGGTGCCAACGTCCTGACTTTC. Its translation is CDCTGSSGANVLTF.

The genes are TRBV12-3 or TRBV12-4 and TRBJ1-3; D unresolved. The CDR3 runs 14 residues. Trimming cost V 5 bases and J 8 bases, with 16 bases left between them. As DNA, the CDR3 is TGTGCCAGCAGTGCAGACGGCGGTGAATACACCATATATTTT. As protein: CASSADGGEYTIYF.

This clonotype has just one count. The CDR3 region is CSARDIGSWDTEAFF. For the CDR3, the DNA is TGCAGTGCTAGAGATATTGGCAGTTGGGACACTGAAGCTTTCTTT. This sequence joins TRBV20-1 and TRBJ1-1; D unclear. The CDR3 is 15 amino acids. CDR1 and CDR2 (germline): DFQATT, SNEGSKA (reference sequence). The V gene lost 0 bases and the J gene lost 3 bases, with 14 bases spanning the gap.

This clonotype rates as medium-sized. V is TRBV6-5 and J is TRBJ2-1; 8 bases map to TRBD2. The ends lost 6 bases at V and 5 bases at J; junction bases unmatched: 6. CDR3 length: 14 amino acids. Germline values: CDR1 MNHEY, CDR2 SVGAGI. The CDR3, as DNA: TGTGCCAGCAGGGTCGGGACTAGTAACAATGAGCAGTTCTTC. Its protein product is CASRVGTSNNEQFF.

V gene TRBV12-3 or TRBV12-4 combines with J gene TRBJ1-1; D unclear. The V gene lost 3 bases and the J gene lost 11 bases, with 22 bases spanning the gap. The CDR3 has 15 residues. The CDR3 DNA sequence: TGTGCCAGCAGTTTCGCCCGGACCGCGGGCGGGGAGGCTTTCTTT. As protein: CASSFARTAGGEAFF.

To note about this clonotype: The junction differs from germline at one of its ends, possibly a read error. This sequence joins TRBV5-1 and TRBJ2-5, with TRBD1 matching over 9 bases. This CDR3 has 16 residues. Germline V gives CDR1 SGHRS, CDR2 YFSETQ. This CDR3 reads CASNLFGQGSQKTQYF. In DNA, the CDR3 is TGCGCCAGCAACTTGTTTGGACAGGGGTCGCAAAAGACCCAGTACTTC. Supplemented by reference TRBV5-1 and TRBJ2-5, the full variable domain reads KAGVTQTPRYLIKTRGQQVTLSCSPISGHRSVSWYQQTPGQGLQFLFEYFSETQRNKGNFPGRFSGRQFSNSRSEMNVSTLELGDSALYLCASNLFGQGSQKTQYFGPGTRLLVL.